The entry that follows covers one T cell receptor beta chain sequence. This entry belongs to a study of blood T cell repertoires in COVID-19. Germline V CDR1 and CDR2: SGHNT, YYREEE (reference sequence). The CDR3 runs 14 residues. Trimming removed 3 bases from V and 2 bases from J; junction bases left unmatched: 5. The table came from immunoSEQ multiplex PCR; TCRdb's copy has only in-frame clones and leaves some out. This sample carries 190,000 or so clones, 78% of them seen once, and the ten largest clones take around 2.8%. This sequence joins TRBV5-4 and TRBJ2-7; 7 bases agree with TRBD2. Material for sequencing was peripheral blood. This TCR derives from an elderly woman with active or convalescent COVID-19. The CDR3 sequence is CASSSSRGAYEQYF. In DNA form, the CDR3 reads TGTGCCAGCAGCTCTTCCCGGGGGGCCTACGAGCAGTACTTC.